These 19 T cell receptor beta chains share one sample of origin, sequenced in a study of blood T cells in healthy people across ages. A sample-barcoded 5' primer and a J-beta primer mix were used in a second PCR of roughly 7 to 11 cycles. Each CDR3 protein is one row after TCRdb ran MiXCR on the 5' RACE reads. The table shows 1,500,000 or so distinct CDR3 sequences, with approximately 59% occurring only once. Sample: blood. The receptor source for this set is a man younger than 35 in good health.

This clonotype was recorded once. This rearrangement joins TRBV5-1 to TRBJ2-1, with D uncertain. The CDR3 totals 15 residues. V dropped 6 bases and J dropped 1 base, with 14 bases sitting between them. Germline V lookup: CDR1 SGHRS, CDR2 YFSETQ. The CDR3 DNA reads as TGCGCCAGCACGCCTCCAAACGAGTCCTACAATGAGCAGTTCTTC. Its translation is CASTPPNESYNEQFF.

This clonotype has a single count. CDR3 residues: CASSEITGNEKLFF. The CDR3 nucleotides are TGTGCCAGCAGCGAAATAACAGGGAATGAAAAACTGTTTTTT. The chain couples TRBV7-9 to TRBJ1-4; tentative D call: TRBD1 (6 bases). V dropped 5 bases and J dropped 5 bases, with 12 bases sitting between them. This CDR3 has 14 residues. CDR1 is SEHNR and CDR2 is FQNEAQ in the germline V gene (reference sequence).

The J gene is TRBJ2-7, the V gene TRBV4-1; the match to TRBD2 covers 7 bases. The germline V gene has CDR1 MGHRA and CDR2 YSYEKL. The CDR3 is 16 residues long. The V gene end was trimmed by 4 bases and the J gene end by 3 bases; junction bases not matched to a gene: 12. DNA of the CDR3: TGCGCCAGCAGCCCCCGCCCGACTAGCTCGAGCTACGAGCAGTACTTC. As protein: CASSPRPTSSSYEQYF.

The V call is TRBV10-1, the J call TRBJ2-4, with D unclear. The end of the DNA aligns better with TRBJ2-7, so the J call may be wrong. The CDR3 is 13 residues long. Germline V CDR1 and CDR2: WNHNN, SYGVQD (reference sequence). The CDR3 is CASSEPDLYEQYF. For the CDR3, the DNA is TGCGCCAGCAGTGAGCCGGACCTCTACGAGCAGTACTTC.

The CDR3 sequence: CASSLFQAPGADTQYF. Written as DNA, the CDR3 is TGTGCCAGCAGTTTATTTCAGGCGCCCGGAGCAGATACGCAGTATTTT. The genes are TRBV27 and TRBJ2-3; D gene ambiguous. Trimming took 1 base from V and 4 from J, leaving 15 bases between them. Germline assignment: CDR1 MNHEY and CDR2 SMNVEV (reference sequence). The CDR3 length is 16 residues.

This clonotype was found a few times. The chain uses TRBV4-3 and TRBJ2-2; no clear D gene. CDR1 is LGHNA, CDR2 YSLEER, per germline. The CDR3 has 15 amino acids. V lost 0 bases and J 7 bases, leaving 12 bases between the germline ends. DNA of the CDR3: TGCGCCAGCAGCCAAGATCTGGTCTATTTCGGGGAGCTGTTTTTT. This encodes CASSQDLVYFGELFF.

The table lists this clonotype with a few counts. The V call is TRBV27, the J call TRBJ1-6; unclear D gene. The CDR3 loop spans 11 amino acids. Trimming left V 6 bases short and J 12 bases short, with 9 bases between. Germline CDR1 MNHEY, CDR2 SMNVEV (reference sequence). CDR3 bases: TGTGCCAGCAGCCCCTTTAAACCCCTCCACTTT. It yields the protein CASSPFKPLHF.

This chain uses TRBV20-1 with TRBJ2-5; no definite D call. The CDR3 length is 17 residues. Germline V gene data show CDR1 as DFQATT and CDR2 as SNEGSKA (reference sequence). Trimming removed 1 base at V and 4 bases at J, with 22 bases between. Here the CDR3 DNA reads TGCAGTGCTAGAGTCATGGGTTGGGGTCGTATGGGAGAGACCCAGTACTTC. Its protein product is CSARVMGWGRMGETQYF.

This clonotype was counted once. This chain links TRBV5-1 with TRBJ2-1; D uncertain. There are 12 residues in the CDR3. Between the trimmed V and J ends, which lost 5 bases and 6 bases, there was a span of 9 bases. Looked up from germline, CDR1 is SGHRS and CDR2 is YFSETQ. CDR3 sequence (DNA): TGCGCCAGCAGTTCCACCTGCAATGAGCAGTTCTTC. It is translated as CASSSTCNEQFF.

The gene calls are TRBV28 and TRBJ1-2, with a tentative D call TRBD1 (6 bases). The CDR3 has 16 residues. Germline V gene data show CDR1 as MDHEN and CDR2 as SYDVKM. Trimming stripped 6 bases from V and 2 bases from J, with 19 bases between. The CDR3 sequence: CASSRDGGQHNYGYTF. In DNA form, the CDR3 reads TGTGCCAGCAGCCGCGATGGGGGACAACACAACTATGGCTACACCTTC.

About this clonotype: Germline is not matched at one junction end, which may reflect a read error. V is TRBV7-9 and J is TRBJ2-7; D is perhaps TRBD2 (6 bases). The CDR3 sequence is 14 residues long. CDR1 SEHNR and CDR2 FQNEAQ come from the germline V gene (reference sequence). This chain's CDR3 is CSSSLVGLAFEQYF. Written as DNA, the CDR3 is TGTTCCAGCAGCTTAGTAGGTCTAGCGTTCGAGCAGTACTTC. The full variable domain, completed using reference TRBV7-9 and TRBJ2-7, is DTGVSQNPRHKITKRGQNVTFRCDPISEHNRLYWYRQTLGQGPEFLTYFQNEAQLEKSRLLSDRFSAERPKGSFSTLEIQRTEQGDSAMYLCSSSLVGLAFEQYFGPGTRLTVT.

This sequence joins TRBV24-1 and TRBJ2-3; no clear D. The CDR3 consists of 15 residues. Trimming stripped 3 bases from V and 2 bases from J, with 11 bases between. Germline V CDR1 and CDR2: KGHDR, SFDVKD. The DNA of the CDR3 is TGTGCCACCAGTGATCCCCCCCCACTCACAGATACGCAGTATTTT. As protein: CATSDPPPLTDTQYF.

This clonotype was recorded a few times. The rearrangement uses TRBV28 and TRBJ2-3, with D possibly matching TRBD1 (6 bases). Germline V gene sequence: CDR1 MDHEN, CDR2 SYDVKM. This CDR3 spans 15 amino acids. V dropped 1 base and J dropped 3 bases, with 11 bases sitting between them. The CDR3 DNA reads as TGTGCCAGCAGTTTATATGGGGGCTCGACAGATACGCAGTATTTT. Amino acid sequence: CASSLYGGSTDTQYF.

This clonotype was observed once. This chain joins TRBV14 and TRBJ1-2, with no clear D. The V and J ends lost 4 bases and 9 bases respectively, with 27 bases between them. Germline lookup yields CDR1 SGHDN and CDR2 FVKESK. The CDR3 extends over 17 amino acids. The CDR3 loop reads CASSPPCDTTTGNSYTF. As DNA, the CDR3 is TGTGCCAGCAGCCCGCCCTGTGACACGACAACGGGTAATAGCTACACCTTC.

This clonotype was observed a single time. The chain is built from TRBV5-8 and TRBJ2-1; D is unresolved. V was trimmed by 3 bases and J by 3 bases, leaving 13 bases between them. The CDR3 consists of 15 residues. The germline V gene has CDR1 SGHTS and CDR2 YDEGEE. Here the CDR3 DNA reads TGTGCCAGCAGCTGGGTCGGTACCTTCTACAATGAGCAGTTCTTC. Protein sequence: CASSWVGTFYNEQFF.

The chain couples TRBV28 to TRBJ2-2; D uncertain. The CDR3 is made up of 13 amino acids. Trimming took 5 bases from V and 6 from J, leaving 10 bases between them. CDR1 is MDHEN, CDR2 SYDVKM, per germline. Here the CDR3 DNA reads TGTGCCAGCAGTCCATATCTCCCCGGGGAGCTGTTTTTT. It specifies CASSPYLPGELFF.

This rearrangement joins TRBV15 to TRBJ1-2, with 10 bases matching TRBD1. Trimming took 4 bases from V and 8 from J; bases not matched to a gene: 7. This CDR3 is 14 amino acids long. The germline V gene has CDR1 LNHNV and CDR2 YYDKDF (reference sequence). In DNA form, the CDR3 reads TGTGCCACCAGCACCCCATGGACAGGGGGAGGCTACACCTTC. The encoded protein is CATSTPWTGGGYTF.

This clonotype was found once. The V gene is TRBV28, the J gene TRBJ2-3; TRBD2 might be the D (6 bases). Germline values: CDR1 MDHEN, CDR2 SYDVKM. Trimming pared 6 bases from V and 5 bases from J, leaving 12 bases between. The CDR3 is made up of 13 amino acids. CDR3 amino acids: CASSRGSGDTQYF. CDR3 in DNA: TGTGCCAGCAGCCGGGGGAGTGGAGATACGCAGTATTTT.

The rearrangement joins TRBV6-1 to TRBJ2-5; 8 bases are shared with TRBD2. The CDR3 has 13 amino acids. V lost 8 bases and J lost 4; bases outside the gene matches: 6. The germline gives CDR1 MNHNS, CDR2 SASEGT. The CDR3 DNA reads TGTGCCAGCGAAGGTAGCGGGGCAGAGACCCAGTACTTC. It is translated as CASEGSGAETQYF.